The 6 T cell receptor beta chains below come from one sample, sequenced in a study of blood T cell repertoires in COVID-19. Sequencing used immunoSEQ multiplex PCR; TCRdb keeps in-frame clones, though not all of them. The sample has hundreds of thousands of clones, 87% seen once. Material: PBMCs or T cells enriched from blood (not recorded which). These receptors originate from a woman under 30 with acute COVID-19.

This rearrangement joins TRBV5-1 to TRBJ1-2, with D hard to call. The CDR3 runs 13 residues. Trimming stripped 0 bases from V and 4 bases from J, with 7 bases between. Germline V gives CDR1 SGHRS, CDR2 YFSETQ. The CDR3 is CASSLENLYGYTF. CDR3 DNA sequence: TGCGCCAGCAGCTTGGAAAATCTCTATGGCTACACCTTC.

This rearrangement joins TRBV2 to TRBJ1-1; TRBD1 agrees at 11 bases. This CDR3 region has 14 residues. CDR1 is SNHLY and CDR2 is FYNNEI in the germline V gene. The trim removed 7 bases at V and 4 bases at J, leaving 5 bases unmatched. In DNA form, the CDR3 reads TGTGCCAGCACCAAGGGACAGGGGGGCACTGAAGCTTTCTTT. Translated, it gives CASTKGQGGTEAFF.

This clone was observed a handful of times. The rearrangement uses TRBV7-2 and TRBJ2-1, with D possibly TRBD2 on 6 matching bases. Trimming took 6 bases from V and 7 from J, leaving 10 bases between them. Germline CDR1 SGHTA, CDR2 FQGNSA. This CDR3 has 12 residues. The CDR3 region has the DNA TGTGCCAGCAGTCGTAGCGGTAATGAGCAGTTCTTC. It is translated as CASSRSGNEQFF.

The rearrangement links TRBV6-1 to TRBJ2-7; D might be TRBD2 (5 bases). Deletions cut 0 bases from V and 6 bases from J, with 12 bases between. The V gene's germline CDR1 is MNHNS and CDR2 SASEGT. The CDR3 consists of 14 residues. In DNA, the CDR3 is TGTGCCAGCAGTGAAGCACGCGGGTTTGGCGAGCAGTACTTC. It specifies CASSEARGFGEQYF.

The V and J genes are TRBV24-1 and TRBJ1-2; tentative D call: TRBD1 (5 bases). The CDR3 length is 13 residues. Germline V gene data show CDR1 as KGHDR and CDR2 as SFDVKD. V was trimmed by 1 base and J by 6 bases, leaving 8 bases between them. CDR3 sequence reads: CATSDFGRDGYTF. In nucleotides, the CDR3 is TGTGCCACCAGTGATTTCGGCAGGGATGGCTACACCTTC.

The rearrangement joins TRBV24-1 to TRBJ2-3, with D tentatively TRBD1 (6 bases). The CDR3 runs to 15 residues. Germline V gene lookup returns CDR1 KGHDR and CDR2 SFDVKD. Trimming removed 2 bases from V and 3 bases from J, with 11 bases in between. In nucleotides, the CDR3 is TGTGCCACCAGTGATTCCCCGGGACAAACAGATACGCAGTATTTT. This codes for CATSDSPGQTDTQYF.